The entry below describes one T cell receptor beta chain. It lacks a known antigen. Per-nucleotide qualities are absent, and no much larger clonotype sits a single base away. The CDR1 and CDR2 encoded by the germline V gene (reference sequence) are SEHNR and FQNEAQ. The CDR3 spans 13 residues, from the cysteine through the phenylalanine. The only DNA kept is the CDR3, 39 bases in frame from the first base. V lost 5 bases and J lost 6 bases; the stretch between them is 13 bases long. The data stem from a study of cytomegalovirus exposure and HLA in healthy donors (dated by TCRdb to about 2017). In the study overall: According to a later analysis, the 120 or so validation repertoires were produced on the same platform as the approximately 600 repertoires of the first cohort. To predict cytomegalovirus infection status, the study combined high-throughput TCR immunosequencing, statistical association of individual TCRs with disease status, and machine learning. The study aimed to test whether signatures of past pathogen exposure could be identified by cataloging public T cell receptors. A separate validation cohort of more than 100 different subjects was used in addition to the roughly 700-subject first cohort.

The research as a whole found: In vitro tests confirmed that a few of the cytomegalovirus-associated TCR beta chains recognize cytomegalovirus antigens. A later analysis had no HLA typing for the validation cohort, so co-occurrence there was scored across all 110 or so repertoires. The authors suggested that the approach could potentially be extended to other disease states and immunological phenotypes. A later analysis found that TCRs clustered in the first cohort also tended to co-occur in the 110 or so validation repertoires, with approximately 94% of cluster scores above 0. Cytomegalovirus status was reported to be diagnosed by the classifier with high specificity and sensitivity in both the original and validation cohorts. Most TCR sequences were seen in very few donors, while some public TCRs were found in many individuals. The study listed 170 or so TCR beta chains as associated with cytomegalovirus.

Library preparation employed the immunoSEQ multiplex PCR assay. The source study handled its data this way. A statistical classification framework was built to diagnose cytomegalovirus status from the catalog of TCR beta chain sequences. TCRdb took this table from immuneACCESS and kept in-frame rearrangements with V and J called. Such tables lack part of the clones; where checked against another copy, unresolved V genes explain under half of the gap, and the rest is unexplained. V, J and clone size reflect that table, while D and trimming were determined from the DNA. The sample table holds 190,000 or so clones, of which roughly 84% were seen once. Of the sample, about 2.8% is held by the ten largest clones. The donors were included in the validation cohort of 120 subjects, a group kept apart from the roughly 700-subject first cohort.

The source material was PBMCs. The sequence links TRBV7-9 to TRBJ1-1; a tentative D call is TRBD1 (6 bases match). The sequence was collected from a woman aged 18-29 years in good health and CMV-seropositive. Read as DNA, the sequence is TGTGCCAGCAGCCCCACAGGGTCCCCTGAAGCTTTCTTT. Translated, this gives CASSPTGSPEAFF.